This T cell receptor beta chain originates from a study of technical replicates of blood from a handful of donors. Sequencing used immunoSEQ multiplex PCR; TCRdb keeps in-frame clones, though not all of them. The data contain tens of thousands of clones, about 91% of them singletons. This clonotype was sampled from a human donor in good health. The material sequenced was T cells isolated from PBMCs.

In nucleotides, the CDR3 is TGTGCCAGCACCCTATGGGTCAGGGCGAACACTGAAGCTTTCTTT. This gives the protein CASTLWVRANTEAFF. This chain links TRBV28 with TRBJ1-1; D might be TRBD1 (5 bases). The CDR3 is made up of 15 amino acids. Germline CDR1 is MDHEN and CDR2 is SYDVKM. The V end was cut by 7 bases, the J end by 1 base, with 16 bases between.